This T cell receptor beta chain is drawn from a study of control samples from healthy donors and cancer patients. Germline trimming cut 2 bases from V and 11 bases from J; bases unmatched to any gene: 9. CDR1 and CDR2 from the germline V gene are MNHEY and SMNVEV (reference sequence). This CDR3 contains 13 residues. Method: immunoSEQ multiplex PCR; TCRdb's copy keeps in-frame clones and lacks some. The table has around 170,000 clones, around nine tenths seen once. This chain joins TRBV27 and TRBJ2-7, with TRBD1 matching over 7 bases. This receptor was obtained from a woman in her twenties or thirties in good health. The sample was blood. The CDR3 DNA is TGTGCCAGCAGTTTACCTCTTCGACAGGGAGAGTACTTC. The encoded protein is CASSLPLRQGEYF.